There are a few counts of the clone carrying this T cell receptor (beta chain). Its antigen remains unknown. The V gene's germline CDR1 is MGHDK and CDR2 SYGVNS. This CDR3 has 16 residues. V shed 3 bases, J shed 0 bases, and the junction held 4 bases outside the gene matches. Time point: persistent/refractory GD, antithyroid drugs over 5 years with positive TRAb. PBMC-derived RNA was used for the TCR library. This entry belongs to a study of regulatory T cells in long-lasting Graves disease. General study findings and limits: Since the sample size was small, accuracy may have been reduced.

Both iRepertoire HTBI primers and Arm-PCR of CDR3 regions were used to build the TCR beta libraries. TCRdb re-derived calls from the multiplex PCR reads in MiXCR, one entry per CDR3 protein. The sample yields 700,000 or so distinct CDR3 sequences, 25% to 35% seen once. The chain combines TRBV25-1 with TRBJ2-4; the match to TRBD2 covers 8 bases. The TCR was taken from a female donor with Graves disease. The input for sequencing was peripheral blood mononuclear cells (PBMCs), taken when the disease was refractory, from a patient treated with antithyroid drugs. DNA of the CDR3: TGTGCCAGCAGTGATCGGCGGGGGGTAGCCAAAAACATTCAGTACTTC. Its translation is CASSDRRGVAKNIQYF.